Below, one T cell receptor (beta chain) is given with its context. What it binds is unknown. Germline V gene data show CDR1 as SNHLY and CDR2 as FYNNEI. Trimming took 2 bases from V and 0 from J, leaving 11 bases between them. The CDR3 spans 15 residues. Each sample provided at least 5 micrograms of extracted total RNA. The second PCR ran about 6 to 12 cycles with a sample-barcoded 5' primer and J-beta primers. Each cDNA molecule carried a tag from a template-switch adaptor that contained 12 random nucleotides. TCRdb reprocessed the 5' RACE reads via MiXCR and lists one record per CDR3 protein. The sample shows about 1.8 million distinct CDR3 sequences, around 48% of them seen only once. This entry is derived from a study of blood T cells in healthy people across ages. Regarding the study as a whole: A roughly linear age-dependent decrease characterized TCR beta diversity per million T cells.

Material for sequencing was blood. The sequence derives from a middle-aged woman in good health. This chain links TRBV2 with TRBJ2-7; weak D call: TRBD1 (5 bases). Here the CDR3 reads CASSEQGEDSYEQYF. The CDR3 DNA reads as TGTGCCAGCAGTGAACAGGGCGAAGACTCCTACGAGCAGTACTTC. The full variable domain, in which reference TRBV2 and TRBJ2-7 provide the parts outside the CDR3, is EPEVTQTPSHQVTQMGQEVILRCVPISNHLYFYWYRQILGQKVEFLVSFYNNEISEKSEIFDDQFSVERPDGSNFTLKIRSTKLEDSAMYFCASSEQGEDSYEQYFGPGTRLTVT.